This paragraph covers one T cell receptor beta chain sequence. The target antigen is unknown. This specimen belongs to a study of T-cell reconstitution after alpha-beta-depleted transplantation in children. General study points: After transplant, at about two months, alpha-beta T cells were reportedly derived from several hundred expanded graft clones. T-cell numbers and diversity one year post-transplant derived largely from freshly generated T cells. Several patients had high TCRbeta diversity at day 60; it came from surviving recipient T cells and thymic progenitors.

The TCRbeta library was prepared with unique molecular identifiers. TCRdb reanalysed the PCR reads using MiXCR and keeps one entry per CDR3 protein. Of more than 500,000 distinct CDR3 sequences in the sample, over 9.5% were seen once. J gave up 3 bases and V 2 bases, and 1 base lay outside the gene matches. Germline CDR1 LGHDT, CDR2 YNNKEL (reference sequence). There are 13 residues in the CDR3. Here the sequenced sample was PBMCs, mostly from graft donor cells, taken 180 days after TCRalphabeta/CD19-depleted stem cell transplant. The TCR was taken from a female patient aged 2-9 years who had a stem cell transplant for aplastic anemia, so the T cells may come from the graft donor. The chain links TRBV3-1 to TRBJ2-7; 7 positions agree with TRBD2. The CDR3, as DNA: TGTGCCAGCAGCCAATTAGCGGGCTACGAGCAGTACTTC. It translates to CASSQLAGYEQYF.